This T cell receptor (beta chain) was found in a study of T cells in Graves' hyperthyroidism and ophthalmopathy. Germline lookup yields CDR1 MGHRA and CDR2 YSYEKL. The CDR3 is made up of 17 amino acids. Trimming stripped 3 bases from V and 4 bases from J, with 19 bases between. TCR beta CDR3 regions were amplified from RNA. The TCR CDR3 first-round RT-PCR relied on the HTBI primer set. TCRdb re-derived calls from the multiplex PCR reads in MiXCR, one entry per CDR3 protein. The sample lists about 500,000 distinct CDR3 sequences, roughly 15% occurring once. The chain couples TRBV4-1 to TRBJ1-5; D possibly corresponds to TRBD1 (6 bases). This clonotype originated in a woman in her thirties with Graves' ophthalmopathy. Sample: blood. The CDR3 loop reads CASSHRKDDQGNQPQHF. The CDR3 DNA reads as TGCGCCAGCAGCCACCGAAAGGATGACCAGGGGAATCAGCCCCAGCATTTT.